The TCR beta chain under discussion was sequenced for a study of blood T cell repertoires in COVID-19. Overall study context: The cDNA or gDNA used as material had been derived from T cells, B-cell-depleted T cells, or PBMCs.

V lost 5 bases and J lost 7; bases outside the gene matches: 7. The germline CDR1 and CDR2 sequences are SEHNR and FQNEAQ (reference sequence). The length of the CDR3 is 14 residues. Measured with immunoSEQ multiplex PCR; TCRdb has only the in-frame clones, and not every one. The table lists about 150,000 clones, 75% to 85% of them singletons. This chain joins TRBV7-9 and TRBJ1-5; the match to TRBD1 covers 8 bases. The source material was peripheral blood. The source is a woman aged 55 to 70 with COVID-19, enrolled during active disease. The CDR3 sequence: CASSMDRAEQPQHF. CDR3 coding DNA: TGTGCCAGCAGCATGGACAGGGCGGAGCAGCCCCAGCATTTT.